This is a list of T cell receptor beta chains from one sample in a study of T-cell reconstitution after alpha-beta-depleted transplantation in children. TCRdb reanalysed the PCR reads using MiXCR and keeps one entry per CDR3 protein. The data contain around 250,000 distinct CDR3 sequences, roughly 26% of them singletons. Here the sequenced sample was PBMCs, taken before TCRalphabeta/CD19-depleted stem cell transplant. The receptors were sampled from a girl aged 2-15 years with Fanconi anemia, due to receive a stem cell transplant. Each CDR3 is given without its conserved first and last residue. The order of the fields is J gene, D gene, V gene, CDR3 protein. A D gene is named only where the DNA matches it firmly.

>TRBJ2-1|NA|TRBV28
ASSLAGHEQF
>TRBJ2-2|NA|TRBV6-5
ASSYSPRRTNTGELF
>TRBJ2-3|TRBD2|TRBV20-1
SANGLAGGRIRDTQY
>TRBJ2-7|TRBD1|TRBV20-1
SARPLYPRDRAEQY
>TRBJ1-6|NA|TRBV20-1
SVQGESNSPLH
>TRBJ2-7|NA|TRBV20-1
SAREGTGVYYEQY
>TRBJ2-4|TRBD1|TRBV12-3/TRBV12-4
ASSLRGLNIQY
>TRBJ2-3|TRBD2|TRBV12-3/TRBV12-4
ASSPSSGRGDTQY
>TRBJ2-1|TRBD2|TRBV20-1
SARGTSRYNEQF
>TRBJ2-3|NA|TRBV18
ASSGGGLAGDTQY
>TRBJ2-7|NA|TRBV12-3/TRBV12-4
ASSSNIKNYEQY
>TRBJ2-7|TRBD1|TRBV28
ASSLLSDRVWEQY